The clone carrying this T cell receptor beta chain was seen a single time. Antigen unknown. Libraries were prepared by immunoSEQ multiplex PCR; TCRdb keeps only in-frame clonotypes and omits some of them. The sample shows about 160,000 clones, 90% to 95% of them seen only once. The germline V gene encodes CDR1 MDHEN and CDR2 SYDVKM. The V and J ends lost 7 bases and 3 bases, in that order; junction bases with no gene match: 12. The CDR3 consists of 15 residues. The record originates from a study of T cell responses to AZD1222 COVID-19 vaccine. Study results and limitations: Nearly half of the spike-specific TCRs reportedly recognize variant regions that carry no mutations.

This chain connects TRBV28 to TRBJ2-7, with TRBD2 matching 7 bases. The sample in question was peripheral blood, obtained on day 0 of AZD1222 vaccination. The clonotype was recovered from an adult in good health. The CDR3 sequence is CASKTLSGRNYEQYF. The CDR3 region has the DNA TGTGCCAGCAAAACCCTTAGCGGGCGAAACTACGAGCAGTACTTC.